This T cell receptor (beta chain) was profiled in a study of T cell responses to AZD1222 COVID-19 vaccine. About the study: It was second doses at about 4 or about 12 weeks that were pooled.

Method: immunoSEQ multiplex PCR; TCRdb's copy keeps in-frame clones and lacks some. Here the sample spans more than 110,000 clones, 92% being singletons. Overall study findings and caveats: Only after the peak T cell response were repertoires sampled.

This CDR3 spans 16 amino acids. CDR1 and CDR2 (germline): MNHEY, SVGEGT. J gave up 6 bases and V 4 bases, and 11 bases lay outside the gene matches. This clone was seen only once. Its antigen is not known. The material was peripheral blood, obtained on day 0 of AZD1222 vaccination. The clonotype was recovered from an adult in good health. This chain joins TRBV6-2 or TRBV6-3 and TRBJ1-5, with TRBD1 identical over 8 bases. CDR3 in amino acids: CASSSQGARVSQPQHF. DNA for the CDR3: TGTGCCAGCAGTTCCCAGGGGGCGAGGGTTAGTCAGCCCCAGCATTTT.